This T cell receptor (beta chain) was observed in a study of shared clonotypes between healthy human individuals. Study background: The study used three CD4 naive, three CD4 memory, two CD8 naive and one CD8 memory plate per donor. Study outcomes and limitations: Incomplete sequencing of sorted subsets was indicated by rarefaction despite large depth.

With regard to this clone: Its specificity is unknown.

Deep-level assay runs were performed. TCRdb's copy holds only in-frame clones and misses some; the assay was immunoSEQ multiplex PCR. This sample yields about 1,900,000 clones, of which around 96% are seen a single time; 1% to 1.5% belongs to the top ten. CD45RO-negative, CCR7-positively selected cells formed the naive CD8 fraction, excluding terminally differentiated effector memory CD45RA+ cells. Germline V gene lookup returns CDR1 MNHEY and CDR2 SMNVEV (reference sequence). V was cut by 2 bases and J by 8 bases, with 10 bases left in between. This CDR3 is built from 13 residues. The TCR originated in a man aged 18-30 years in good health. The sequenced sample was naive CD8+ T cells sorted from blood. This chain links TRBV27 with TRBJ2-1; D gene unclear. The CDR3 spells CASSLLTTYEQFF. CDR3 bases: TGTGCCAGCAGTTTACTAACCACCTATGAGCAGTTCTTC.